Below, 29 T cell receptor beta chains from the same sample are listed, as sequenced in a study of blood T cell repertoires in COVID-19. This table comes from immunoSEQ multiplex PCR, and its TCRdb copy is limited to in-frame clones, with some not included. The data contain about 180,000 clones, 80% of them singletons. Sequencing was carried out using peripheral blood. The receptors shown here come from a man in his 70s with active or convalescent COVID-19.

The V and J genes are TRBV29-1 and TRBJ2-3, with 9 bases aligning to TRBD2. The CDR3 is 14 residues long. Per the germline V gene, CDR1 is SQVTM and CDR2 is ANQGSEA. With 3 bases clipped from V and 5 bases from J, the junction kept 6 bases outside the gene matches. CDR3: CSVDTAGGVDTQYF. The CDR3 bases are TGCAGCGTTGACACAGCGGGAGGTGTAGATACGCAGTATTTT.

The V call is TRBV4-3, the J call TRBJ2-7, with D perhaps matching TRBD2 (6 bases). The CDR3 length is 18 residues. CDR1 and CDR2 (germline): LGHNA, YSLEER. The germline V and J ends were trimmed by 0 bases and 0 bases, with 18 bases remaining between them. CDR3 sequence reads: CASSQDFPGGGSSYEQYF. The CDR3, as DNA: TGCGCCAGCAGCCAAGATTTTCCCGGGGGAGGCAGCTCCTACGAGCAGTACTTC.

This clone was counted a few times. This CDR3 reads CASSPGLSGRTDTQYF. DNA of the CDR3: TGTGCCAGCAGCCCCGGTTTAAGCGGGAGAACAGATACGCAGTATTTT. The rearrangement links TRBV7-9 to TRBJ2-3; 8 bases fit TRBD2. CDR3 length: 16 residues. The ends lost 5 bases at V and 3 bases at J; junction bases unmatched: 10. Germline-derived CDR1 and CDR2 are SEHNR and FQNEAQ (reference sequence).

The CDR3 protein is CASSVGVGDSYNEQFF. DNA of the CDR3: TGTGCCAGCAGCGTAGGTGTGGGGGACTCATACAATGAGCAGTTCTTC. The rearrangement uses TRBV9 and TRBJ2-1, with a possible D match to TRBD2 (6 bases). Per the germline V gene, CDR1 is SGDLS and CDR2 is YYNGEE. V was shortened by 0 bases and J by 4 bases, with 14 bases between the two germline ends. This CDR3 spans 16 amino acids.

The chain carries TRBV5-1 and TRBJ1-4; D is unclear. Trimming left V 4 bases short and J 0 bases short, with 10 bases between. Germline V gene lookup returns CDR1 SGHRS and CDR2 YFSETQ. CDR3 length: 15 amino acids. CDR3 bases: TGCGCCAGCAGCCGGCAGGAGGCAACTAATGAAAAACTGTTTTTT. Translating it yields CASSRQEATNEKLFF. Using reference TRBV5-1 and TRBJ1-4 for the parts outside the CDR3, the full variable domain is KAGVTQTPRYLIKTRGQQVTLSCSPISGHRSVSWYQQTPGQGLQFLFEYFSETQRNKGNFPGRFSGRQFSNSRSEMNVSTLELGDSALYLCASSRQEATNEKLFFGSGTQLSVL.

The V call is TRBV5-6, the J call TRBJ1-5; TRBD1 agrees at 7 bases. Looked up from germline, CDR1 is SGHDT and CDR2 is YYEEEE. The length of the CDR3 is 14 residues. V shed 0 bases, J shed 7 bases, and the junction held 4 bases outside the gene matches. The CDR3 protein is CASSLGDRAQPQHF. Here the CDR3 DNA reads TGTGCCAGCAGCTTGGGCGACAGGGCACAGCCCCAGCATTTT.

The chain carries TRBV27 and TRBJ2-1; TRBD2 aligns across 7 bases. V was clipped by 1 base and J by 7 bases; unmatched bases: 7. This CDR3 region has 15 residues. The V gene's germline CDR1 is MNHEY and CDR2 SMNVEV (reference sequence). CDR3 in amino acids: CASSLLDAGANEQFF. The DNA for the CDR3 is TGTGCCAGCAGTTTATTGGACGCGGGAGCGAATGAGCAGTTCTTC.

This chain joins TRBV20-1 and TRBJ2-4; 13 bases are shared with TRBD2. Germline V CDR1 and CDR2: DFQATT, SNEGSKA (reference sequence). V dropped 3 bases and J dropped 7; count of bases not matched to a gene: 9. There are 16 residues in the CDR3. CDR3 nucleotide sequence: TGCAGTGCTAGTCGCGGACTAGCGGGGGCGCGGAACATTCAGTACTTC. Its translation: CSASRGLAGARNIQYF.

CDR3 nucleotide sequence: TGTGCCAGCAGTGCTACAGGGGATGGTCAGCCCCAGCATTTT. Translation gives CASSATGDGQPQHF. The genes are TRBV6-6 and TRBJ1-5, with 7 bases matching TRBD1. V lost 5 bases to trimming and J lost 6 bases; unmatched junction nucleotides: 7. The germline V gene has CDR1 MNHNY and CDR2 SVGAGI (reference sequence). There are 14 residues in the CDR3.

In this sample, this clone turned up once. The V call is TRBV19, the J call TRBJ1-5; 9 nucleotides line up with TRBD1. The CDR3 spans 13 residues. Trimming took 5 bases from V and 7 from J; bases not matched to a gene: 3. Per the germline V gene, CDR1 is LNHDA and CDR2 is SQIVND (reference sequence). The CDR3 DNA sequence: TGTGCCAGTAGTCTGGACAGGGGACAGCCCCAGCATTTT. It yields the protein CASSLDRGQPQHF.

The chain has TRBV9 and TRBJ1-1; tentatively, D is TRBD1 (5 bases). The CDR3 has 16 amino acids. Germline V gives CDR1 SGDLS, CDR2 YYNGEE. V shed 0 bases and J shed 2 bases, with 14 bases lying between them. The CDR3, as DNA: TGTGCCAGCAGCGTAGAGGGGCACCTAATTAACACTGAAGCTTTCTTT. Translated, it gives CASSVEGHLINTEAFF.

To note about this clone: It may be a read error: a sequence one base away is much more abundant. The chain is built from TRBV11-2 and TRBJ1-1; TRBD1 might be the D (5 bases). Germline V gene data show CDR1 as SGHAT and CDR2 as FQNNGV. This CDR3 is built from 14 residues. V shed 0 bases and J shed 6 bases, with 11 bases lying between them. The CDR3 protein is CASSLDSGFAEAFF. The CDR3 DNA reads as TGTGCCAGCAGCTTAGATTCAGGGTTCGCTGAAGCTTTCTTT. The full variable domain, in which reference TRBV11-2 and TRBJ1-1 provide the parts outside the CDR3, is EAGVAQSPRYKIIEKRQSVAFWCNPISGHATLYWYQQILGQGPKLLIQFQNNGVVDDSQLPKDRFSAERLKGVDSTLKIQPAKLEDSAVYLCASSLDSGFAEAFFGQGTRLTVV.

The chain carries TRBV5-6 and TRBJ1-2; D unclear. CDR3 length: 15 amino acids. V lost 0 bases and J lost 4, with 13 bases in between. CDR1 is SGHDT and CDR2 is YYEEEE in the germline V gene. The CDR3 sequence is CASSLGQTVAYGYTF. CDR3 nucleotides: TGTGCCAGCAGCTTGGGTCAGACGGTAGCCTATGGCTACACCTTC.

The chain joins TRBV6-5 to TRBJ2-5; D may be TRBD1 (6 bases). Looked up from germline, CDR1 is MNHEY and CDR2 is SVGAGI. The V gene lost 7 bases and the J gene lost 1 base, with 16 bases spanning the gap. The CDR3 spans 15 residues. Written as DNA, the CDR3 is TGTGCCAGCACCCCCCAAGGGGGTATCCAAGAGACCCAGTACTTC. Translation: CASTPQGGIQETQYF.

The table lists this clone with a count of one. This chain connects TRBV4-3 to TRBJ2-7; D call uncertain. The germline CDR1 and CDR2 sequences are LGHNA and YSLEER. The CDR3 covers 14 residues. V lost 4 bases to trimming and J lost 3 bases, with 13 bases between them. The DNA of the CDR3 is TGCGCCAGCAGCCCCGACTTAGGCTTCTACGAGCAGTACTTC. It is translated as CASSPDLGFYEQYF.

This clone came up many times. The gene calls are TRBV6-1 and TRBJ2-3; 8 nucleotides agree with TRBD1. This CDR3 is built from 13 residues. V dropped 3 bases and J dropped 4; count of bases not matched to a gene: 0. Germline lookup yields CDR1 MNHNS and CDR2 SASEGT. CDR3 amino acids: CASSETGADTQYF. CDR3 in DNA: TGTGCCAGCAGTGAGACAGGGGCAGATACGCAGTATTTT.

The chain links TRBV12-3 or TRBV12-4 to TRBJ2-5; no definite D call. Trimming shortened V by 4 bases and J by 4 bases, and 7 bases separated the two germline ends. CDR3 size: 12 residues. The CDR3 region is CASSWAPETQYF. DNA of the CDR3: TGTGCCAGCAGTTGGGCTCCAGAGACCCAGTACTTC.

The rearrangement uses TRBV7-8 and TRBJ2-5, with 7 bases lining up with TRBD1. The V gene's germline CDR1 is SGHVS and CDR2 FQNEAQ. CDR3 length: 15 amino acids. V lost 1 base, J lost 3 bases, and 5 bases stayed unmatched. Here the CDR3 DNA reads TGTGCCAGCAGCTTAGAACGGGACAGAAAAGAGACCCAGTACTTC. Residues: CASSLERDRKETQYF.

The chain is built from TRBV7-7 and TRBJ2-1; 7 bases match TRBD2. Trimming cost V 1 base and J 5 bases; bases outside gene matches: 5. Germline V gene sequence: CDR1 SSHAT, CDR2 FNYEAQ (reference sequence). This CDR3 has 15 amino acids. This chain's CDR3 is CASSLEGAGNNEQFF. CDR3 nucleotides: TGTGCCAGCAGCTTAGAGGGAGCGGGAAACAATGAGCAGTTCTTC.

This chain connects TRBV29-1 to TRBJ2-5, with 11 bases identical to TRBD1. The germline gives CDR1 SQVTM, CDR2 ANQGSEA. The CDR3 spans 15 residues. V was clipped by 5 bases and J by 2 bases; unmatched bases: 7. The CDR3 DNA follows: TGCAGCGTTACCGGGACAGGGGGTTTTCAAGAGACCCAGTACTTC. It codes for CSVTGTGGFQETQYF. Together with reference TRBV29-1 and TRBJ2-5, the CDR3 gives the full variable domain: SAVISQKPSRDICQRGTSLTIQCQVDSQVTMMFWYRQQPGQSLTLIATANQGSEATYESGFVIDKFPISRPNLTFSTLTVSNMSPEDSSIYLCSVTGTGGFQETQYFGPGTRLLVL.

The chain employs TRBV5-1 and TRBJ2-1, with 9 bases aligning to TRBD2. The junction had 10 bases not matched to a gene; V was cut back by 3 bases and J by 6 bases. CDR1 is SGHRS and CDR2 is YFSETQ in the germline V gene. This CDR3 has 16 amino acids. CDR3 nucleotides: TGCGCCAGCAGCTCCCCCCGGGCTAGCGGGGTCAATGAGCAGTTCTTC. Translation: CASSSPRASGVNEQFF.

Notes on this clone: Other DNA variants within this sample encode the same CDR3. This chain uses TRBV5-1 with TRBJ1-1; maybe TRBD1 (5 bases). The CDR3 has 14 amino acids. The V end lost 0 bases, the J end lost 2 bases, and 8 bases lay between the germline ends. CDR1 and CDR2 from the germline V gene are SGHRS and YFSETQ. CDR3 in amino acids: CASSLGGGNTEAFF. The CDR3 nucleotides read TGCGCCAGCAGCTTGGGCGGGGGAAACACTGAAGCTTTCTTT.

This clone was counted only a few times. This chain joins TRBV9 and TRBJ1-2, with D maybe TRBD1 (6 bases). Trimming pared 3 bases from V and 13 bases from J, leaving 19 bases between. Germline V CDR1 and CDR2: SGDLS, YYNGEE. The CDR3 is 13 residues long. CDR3 protein: CASSEPDSVGITF. The CDR3 region has the DNA TGTGCCAGCAGCGAACCGGACAGCGTTGGGATCACCTTC.

The chain links TRBV30 to TRBJ2-7, with a weak D call TRBD1 (6 bases). Trimming left V 3 bases short and J 2 bases short, with 8 bases between. Germline V CDR1 and CDR2: GTSNPN, SVGIG (reference sequence). The CDR3 totals 12 residues. CDR3 amino acids: CAWRQGTYEQYF. In nucleotides, the CDR3 is TGTGCCTGGAGACAGGGAACCTACGAGCAGTACTTC.

The chain carries TRBV7-2 and TRBJ1-1; perhaps TRBD1 as D (5 bases). The CDR3 loop spans 15 amino acids. The V and J ends lost 2 bases and 0 bases respectively, with 10 bases between them. CDR1 SGHTA and CDR2 FQGNSA come from the germline V gene. CDR3 residues: CASSLYGAMNTEAFF. DNA of the CDR3: TGTGCCAGCAGCTTATATGGGGCGATGAACACTGAAGCTTTCTTT.

The chain uses TRBV3-1 (or the pseudogene TRBV3-2) and TRBJ1-1; D unclear. V was trimmed by 2 bases and J by 7 bases, leaving 8 bases between them. The germline V gene has CDR1 LGHDT and CDR2 YNNKEL (reference sequence). The CDR3 totals 12 residues. CDR3: CASSQRGYEAFF. The CDR3 DNA is TGTGCCAGCAGCCAACGAGGTTATGAAGCTTTCTTT.

This chain connects TRBV18 to TRBJ2-7; 10 nucleotides align to TRBD2. CDR3 size: 18 residues. V lost 4 bases and J lost 0; bases outside the gene matches: 12. Germline-derived CDR1 and CDR2 are KGHSH and LQKENI. CDR3 DNA sequence: TGTGCCAGCTCACGAGCTAGCGGGGGCCACAGGAGCTCCTACGAGCAGTACTTC. Protein: CASSRASGGHRSSYEQYF.

The chain is built from TRBV18 and TRBJ2-1, with 8 bases aligning to TRBD2. The CDR3 consists of 17 residues. CDR1 and CDR2 (germline): KGHSH, LQKENI. V shed 6 bases and J 7 bases; nucleotides not matched to a gene: 17. CDR3 amino acids: CASSLTDIGGAWNEQFF. As DNA, the CDR3 is TGTGCCAGCTCCCTCACTGATATCGGGGGGGCATGGAATGAGCAGTTCTTC.

J is TRBJ2-7 and V is TRBV6-6; a possible D gene is TRBD2 (9 bases). The V gene lost 2 bases and the J gene lost 6 bases, with 20 bases spanning the gap. The CDR3 length is 16 residues. Germline assignment: CDR1 MNHNY and CDR2 SVGAGI (reference sequence). In DNA form, the CDR3 reads TGTGCCAGCAGTTACGCAGGGGGCGGGGGGGCCTTCGAGCAGTACTTC. Amino acid sequence: CASSYAGGGGAFEQYF.